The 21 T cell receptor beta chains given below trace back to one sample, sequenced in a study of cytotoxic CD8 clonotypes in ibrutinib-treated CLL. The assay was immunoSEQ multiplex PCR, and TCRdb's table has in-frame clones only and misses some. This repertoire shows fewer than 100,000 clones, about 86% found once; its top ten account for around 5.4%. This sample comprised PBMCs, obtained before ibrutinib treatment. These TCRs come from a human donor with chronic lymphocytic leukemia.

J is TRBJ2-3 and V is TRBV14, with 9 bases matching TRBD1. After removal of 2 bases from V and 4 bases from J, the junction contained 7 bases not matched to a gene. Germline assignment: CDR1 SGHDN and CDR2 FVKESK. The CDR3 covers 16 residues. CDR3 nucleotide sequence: TGTGCCAGCAGCCAATACAAGGGACAGGGCTCAGATACGCAGTATTTT. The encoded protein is CASSQYKGQGSDTQYF.

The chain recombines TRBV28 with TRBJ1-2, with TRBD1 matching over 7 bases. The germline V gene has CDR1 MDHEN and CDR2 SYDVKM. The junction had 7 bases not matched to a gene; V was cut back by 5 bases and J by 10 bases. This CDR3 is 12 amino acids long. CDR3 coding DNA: TGTGCCAGCAGTCTAGGACAGGTGGCCTACACCTTC. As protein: CASSLGQVAYTF.

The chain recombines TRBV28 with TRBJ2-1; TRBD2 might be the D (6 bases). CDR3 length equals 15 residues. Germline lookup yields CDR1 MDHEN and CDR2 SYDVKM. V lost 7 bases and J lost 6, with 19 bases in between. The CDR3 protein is CASTNGGFETNEQFF. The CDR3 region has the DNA TGTGCCAGCACCAACGGGGGTTTTGAGACCAATGAGCAGTTCTTC.

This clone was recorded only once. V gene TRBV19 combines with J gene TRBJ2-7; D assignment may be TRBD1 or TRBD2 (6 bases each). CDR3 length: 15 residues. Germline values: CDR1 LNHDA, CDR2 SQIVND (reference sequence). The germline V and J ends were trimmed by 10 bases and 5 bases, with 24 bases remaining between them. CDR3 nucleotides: TGTGCCACCTCGGATATAGATGGGGGGCTACACGAGCAGTACTTC. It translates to CATSDIDGGLHEQYF.

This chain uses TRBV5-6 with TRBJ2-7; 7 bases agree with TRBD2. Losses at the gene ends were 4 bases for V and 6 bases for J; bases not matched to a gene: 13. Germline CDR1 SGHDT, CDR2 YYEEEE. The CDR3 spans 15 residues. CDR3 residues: CASSPLRRETGEQYF. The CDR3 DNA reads TGTGCCAGCAGCCCCCTGCGGCGGGAGACTGGCGAGCAGTACTTC.

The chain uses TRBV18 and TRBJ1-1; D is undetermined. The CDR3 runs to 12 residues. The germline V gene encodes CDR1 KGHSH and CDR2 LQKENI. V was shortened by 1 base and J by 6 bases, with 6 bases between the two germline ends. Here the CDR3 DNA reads TGTGCCAGCTCACCACAGACTTCTGAAGCTTTCTTT. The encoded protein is CASSPQTSEAFF.

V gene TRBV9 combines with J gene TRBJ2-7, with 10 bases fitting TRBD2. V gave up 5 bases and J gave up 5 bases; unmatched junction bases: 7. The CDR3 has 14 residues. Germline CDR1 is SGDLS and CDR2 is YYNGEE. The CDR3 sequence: CASSQAGGPHEQYF. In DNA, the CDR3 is TGTGCCAGCAGTCAAGCGGGAGGGCCACACGAGCAGTACTTC.

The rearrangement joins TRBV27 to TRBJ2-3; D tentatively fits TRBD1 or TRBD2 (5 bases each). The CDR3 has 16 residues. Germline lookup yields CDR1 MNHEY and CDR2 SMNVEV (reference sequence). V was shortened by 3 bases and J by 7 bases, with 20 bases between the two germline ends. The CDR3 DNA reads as TGTGCCAGCAGTTTCTCAGGGAGAGGGACCACTTATACGCAGTATTTT. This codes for CASSFSGRGTTYTQYF.

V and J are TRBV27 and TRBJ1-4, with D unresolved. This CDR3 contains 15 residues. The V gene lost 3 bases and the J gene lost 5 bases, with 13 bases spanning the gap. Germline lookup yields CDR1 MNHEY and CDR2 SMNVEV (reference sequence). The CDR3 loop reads CASSFLAAPNEKLFF. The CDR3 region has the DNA TGTGCCAGCAGTTTCCTGGCTGCTCCGAATGAAAAACTGTTTTTT.

This chain's CDR3 is CAWAPGTSGYTDTQYF. The CDR3 DNA is TGTGCCTGGGCCCCCGGGACTAGCGGATACACAGATACGCAGTATTTT. The chain employs TRBV30 and TRBJ2-3; TRBD2 aligns across 11 bases. Germline V CDR1 and CDR2: GTSNPN, SVGIG (reference sequence). The CDR3 totals 16 residues. V shed 5 bases, J shed 2 bases, and the junction held 9 bases outside the gene matches.

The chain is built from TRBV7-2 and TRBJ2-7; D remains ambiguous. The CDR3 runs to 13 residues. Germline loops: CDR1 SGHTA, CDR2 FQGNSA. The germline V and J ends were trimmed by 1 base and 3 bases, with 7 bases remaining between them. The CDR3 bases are TGTGCCAGCAGCTTAGTCGCCAGCTACGAGCAGTACTTC. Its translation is CASSLVASYEQYF.

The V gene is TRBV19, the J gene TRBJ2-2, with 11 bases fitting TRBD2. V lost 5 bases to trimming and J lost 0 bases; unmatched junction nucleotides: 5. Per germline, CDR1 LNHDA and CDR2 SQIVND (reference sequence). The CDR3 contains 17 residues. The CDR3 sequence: CASSSRLAGSNTGELFF. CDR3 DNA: TGTGCCAGTAGTTCAAGACTAGCGGGATCGAACACCGGGGAGCTGTTTTTT.

The CDR3 sequence: CASSQGGRTGTEQFF. The CDR3 DNA sequence: TGCGCCAGCAGCCAAGGTGGTCGGACAGGGACTGAGCAGTTCTTC. V and J are TRBV4-1 and TRBJ2-1; TRBD1 aligns across 8 bases. The V and J ends lost 1 base and 9 bases, in that order; junction bases with no gene match: 8. The CDR3 runs 15 residues. Germline lookup yields CDR1 MGHRA and CDR2 YSYEKL.

CDR3 amino acids: CASSLVGQAYEQYF. Here the CDR3 DNA reads TGCGCCAGCAGCTTGGTGGGGCAGGCCTACGAGCAGTACTTC. The genes are TRBV5-1 and TRBJ2-7; D might be TRBD1 (5 bases). V was trimmed by 0 bases and J by 2 bases, leaving 9 bases between them. This CDR3 spans 14 amino acids. Germline-derived CDR1 and CDR2 are SGHRS and YFSETQ. Filled out from reference TRBV5-1 and TRBJ2-7, the complete variable domain reads KAGVTQTPRYLIKTRGQQVTLSCSPISGHRSVSWYQQTPGQGLQFLFEYFSETQRNKGNFPGRFSGRQFSNSRSEMNVSTLELGDSALYLCASSLVGQAYEQYFGPGTRLTVT.

DNA for the CDR3: TGCGCCAGCAGCTTGGGAGCGGAGACCCAGTACTTC. Its protein is CASSLGAETQYF. J is TRBJ2-5 and V is TRBV5-1, with D uncertain. Trimming removed 0 bases at V and 5 bases at J, with 5 bases between. The CDR3 contains 12 residues. Germline V gene data show CDR1 as SGHRS and CDR2 as YFSETQ.

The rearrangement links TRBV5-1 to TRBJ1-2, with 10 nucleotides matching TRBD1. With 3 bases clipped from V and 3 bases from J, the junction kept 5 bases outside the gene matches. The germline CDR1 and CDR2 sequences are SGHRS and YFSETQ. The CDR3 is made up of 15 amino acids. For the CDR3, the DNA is TGCGCCAGCAGCTCGGGGACAGGGGACGACTATGGCTACACCTTC. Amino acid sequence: CASSSGTGDDYGYTF.

CDR3 sequence reads: CASSARMDYGYTF. The CDR3 coding sequence is TGCGCCAGCAGCGCACGGATGGATTATGGCTACACCTTC. This chain links TRBV10-1 with TRBJ1-2, with no clear D. Germline V gene lookup returns CDR1 WNHNN and CDR2 SYGVQD (reference sequence). CDR3 length equals 13 residues. V was clipped by 6 bases and J by 5 bases, with 13 bases between them.

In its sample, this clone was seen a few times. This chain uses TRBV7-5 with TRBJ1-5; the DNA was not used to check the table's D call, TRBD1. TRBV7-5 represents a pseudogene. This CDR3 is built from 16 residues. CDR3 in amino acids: CVRSQKDRGYNQPQHF. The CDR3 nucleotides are TGTGTCAGAAGCCAGAAGGACAGGGGGTATAATCAGCCCCAGCATTTT.

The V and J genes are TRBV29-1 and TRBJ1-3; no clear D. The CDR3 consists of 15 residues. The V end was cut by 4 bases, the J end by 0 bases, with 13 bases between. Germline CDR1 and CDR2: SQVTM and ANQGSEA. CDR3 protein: CSVGADPSSGNTIYF. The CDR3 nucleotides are TGCAGCGTTGGGGCGGACCCCAGCTCTGGAAACACCATATATTTT.

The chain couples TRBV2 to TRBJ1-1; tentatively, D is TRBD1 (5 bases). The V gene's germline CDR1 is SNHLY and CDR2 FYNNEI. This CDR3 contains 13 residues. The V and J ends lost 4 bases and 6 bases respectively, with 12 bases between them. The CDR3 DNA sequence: TGTGCCAGCAGTGGGACGGGACTTTCTGAAGCTTTCTTT. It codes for CASSGTGLSEAFF. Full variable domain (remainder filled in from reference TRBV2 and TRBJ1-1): EPEVTQTPSHQVTQMGQEVILRCVPISNHLYFYWYRQILGQKVEFLVSFYNNEISEKSEIFDDQFSVERPDGSNFTLKIRSTKLEDSAMYFCASSGTGLSEAFFGQGTRLTVV.

CDR3 loop: CASSPQGRGTDTQYF. DNA for the CDR3: TGTGCCAGCAGCCCTCAAGGGAGGGGCACAGATACGCAGTATTTT. The V call is TRBV9, the J call TRBJ2-3; 7 bases line up with TRBD2. The V gene end was trimmed by 4 bases and the J gene end by 1 base; junction bases not matched to a gene: 6. Per germline, CDR1 SGDLS and CDR2 YYNGEE. The CDR3 consists of 15 residues.